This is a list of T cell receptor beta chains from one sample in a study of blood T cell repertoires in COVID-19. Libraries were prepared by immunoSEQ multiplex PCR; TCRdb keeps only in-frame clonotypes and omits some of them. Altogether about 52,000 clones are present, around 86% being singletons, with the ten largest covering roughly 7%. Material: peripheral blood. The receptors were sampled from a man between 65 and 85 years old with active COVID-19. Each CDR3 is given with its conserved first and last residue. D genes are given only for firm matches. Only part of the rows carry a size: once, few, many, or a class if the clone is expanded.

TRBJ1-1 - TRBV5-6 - TGTGCCAGCAGCTTGGGCGGGAGGTACACTGAAGCTTTCTTT CASSLGGRYTEAFF
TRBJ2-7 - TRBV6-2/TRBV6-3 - TGTGCCAGCAGTTACTCTCTCTACGAGCAGTACTTC CASSYSLYEQYF
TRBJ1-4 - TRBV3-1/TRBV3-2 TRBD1 TGTGCCAGCAGCTTAACCGGGACAGGTGCAACTAATGAAAAACTGTTTTTT CASSLTGTGATNEKLFF
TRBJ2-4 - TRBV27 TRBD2 TGTGCCAGCAGGGAGATAGCGGGGGGGCCCTTTAAAAACATTCAGTACTTC CASREIAGGPFKNIQYF
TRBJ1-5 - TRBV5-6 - TGTGCCAGCAGCTTGACCTATAGCAATCAGCCCCAGCATTTT CASSLTYSNQPQHF
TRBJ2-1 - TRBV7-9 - TGTGCCAGCAGCTCACCTAGGACAACCTACAATGAGCAGTTCTTC CASSSPRTTYNEQFF
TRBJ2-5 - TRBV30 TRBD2 TGTGCCTGGACGAGTTCGGGGGGACAAGAGACCCAGTACTTC CAWTSSGGQETQYF
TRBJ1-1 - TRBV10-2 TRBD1 TGCGCCAGCAGCCCAGGGGGGCTCACTGAAGCTTTCTTT CASSPGGLTEAFF
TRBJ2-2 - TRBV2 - TGTGCCAGCAGCCCTGAACGCAGGGGTACGAACACCGGGGAGCTGTTTTTT CASSPERRGTNTGELFF
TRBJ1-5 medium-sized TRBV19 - TGTGCCAGTAGTATAGGTTATAGCAATCAGCCCCAGCATTTT CASSIGYSNQPQHF
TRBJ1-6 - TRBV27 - TGTGCCAGCAGTGCTAATGGTTCACCCCTCCACTTT CASSANGSPLHF
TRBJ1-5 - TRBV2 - TGTGCCACAAAGGGGGGGCATGGGCAGCCCCAGCATTTT CATKGGHGQPQHF
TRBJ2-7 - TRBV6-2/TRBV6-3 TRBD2 TGTGCCAGCAGCCCCCGAGGACTAGCGGGGATCTACGAGCAGTACTTC CASSPRGLAGIYEQYF
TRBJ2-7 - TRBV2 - TGTGCCAGCAGTGAAGGGGGCAAAGAGTGCTTC CASSEGGKECF
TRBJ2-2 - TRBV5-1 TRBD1 TGCGCCAGCAGTAGGCCCGGACAGGCAACCGGGGAGCTGTTTTTT CASSRPGQATGELFF
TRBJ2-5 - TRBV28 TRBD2 TGTGCCAGCAGTTTCGGAGGACTAGCGGGGGGGCTTGAGAAAGAGACCCAGTACTTC CASSFGGLAGGLEKETQYF
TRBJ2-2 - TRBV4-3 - TGCGCCAGCAGCCAAGATCGCGGGGTCCCCGGGGAGCTGTTTTTT CASSQDRGVPGELFF
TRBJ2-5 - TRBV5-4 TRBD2 TGTGCCAGCAGTTTGGGTAGCGGGGGGGCAATGGAGACCCAGTACTTC CASSLGSGGAMETQYF
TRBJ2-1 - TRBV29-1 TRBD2 TGCAGCGTTCGACTAGCGGGGGTCTCCTACAATGAGCAGTTCTTC CSVRLAGVSYNEQFF
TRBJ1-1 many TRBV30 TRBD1 TGTGCCTGGAGTGGCTGGACAGGGGATGAAGCTTTCTTT CAWSGWTGDEAFF
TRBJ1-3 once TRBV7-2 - TGTGCCAGCAGCACCAACAGGGTTCACTCTGGAAACACCATATATTTT CASSTNRVHSGNTIYF
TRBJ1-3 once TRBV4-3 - TGCGCCAGCAGCCAAGAACCCGGGTTCGCTGGAAACACCATATATTTT CASSQEPGFAGNTIYF
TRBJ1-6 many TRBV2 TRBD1 TGTGCCAGCAGTGAAGCCCAGGGGGCATATGGTTCACCCCTCCACTTT CASSEAQGAYGSPLHF
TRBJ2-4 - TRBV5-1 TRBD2 TGCGCCAGCAGCTTTGAGACTAGCGGGACCAGAGCCAAAAACATTCAGTACTTC CASSFETSGTRAKNIQYF
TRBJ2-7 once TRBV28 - TGTGCCAGCAGTCTAGCCCTGGTAGAGCAGTACTTC CASSLALVEQYF
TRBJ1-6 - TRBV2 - TGTGCCAGCAGTGAAGCAGGACTACGTTCCTATAATTCACCCCTCCACTTT CASSEAGLRSYNSPLHF
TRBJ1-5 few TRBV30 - TGTGCCTGGAGTGCCCAAAGGGGTCAGCCCCAGCATTTT CAWSAQRGQPQHF
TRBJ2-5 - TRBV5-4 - TGTGCCAGCAGCTTGGGGAGCGGGTACCAAGAGACCCAGTACTTC CASSLGSGYQETQYF
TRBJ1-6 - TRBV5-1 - TGCGCCAGCAGGGGGGGGCAGAGTGTTAATTCACCCCTCCACTTT CASRGGQSVNSPLHF
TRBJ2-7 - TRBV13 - TGTGCCAGCAGCTCCGGTTCCTACGAGCAGTACTTC CASSSGSYEQYF
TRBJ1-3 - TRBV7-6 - TGTGCCAGCAGCTTAGCGACAGCCTCCCCCTCTGGAAACACCATATATTTT CASSLATASPSGNTIYF
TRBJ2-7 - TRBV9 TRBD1 TGTGCCAGCAGCGTAGGATGGCTGGGACAGGGGGCTGGGGGCTACGAGCAGTACTTC CASSVGWLGQGAGGYEQYF
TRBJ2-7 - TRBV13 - TGTGCCAGCAGCTTATTGGCGCAGGCAGGCTACGAGCAGTACTTC CASSLLAQAGYEQYF
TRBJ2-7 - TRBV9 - TGTGCCAGCAGCCTGGGGGGACAGAACTACGAGCAGTACTTC CASSLGGQNYEQYF
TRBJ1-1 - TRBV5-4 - TGTGCCAGCAGCTTGGCAGGGATGAACACTGAAGCTTTCTTT CASSLAGMNTEAFF
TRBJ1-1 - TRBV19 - TGTGCCAGTAGTGAGGGATTGGCAGCTGGTACTGAAGCTTTCTTT CASSEGLAAGTEAFF
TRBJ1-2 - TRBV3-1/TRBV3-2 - TGTGCCAGCAGCCACGGGACAATCTTAGGAGATGGCTACACCTTC CASSHGTILGDGYTF
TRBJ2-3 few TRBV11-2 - TGTGCCAGCAGCCGAATGGCGGCCAGGGGGCAGTATTTT CASSRMAARGQYF
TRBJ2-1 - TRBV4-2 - TGTGCCAGCAGCCACGCCGGGAACTCCAACAATGAGCAGTTCTTC CASSHAGNSNNEQFF